Below are 21 T cell receptor beta chains sequenced from a single sample in a study of T-cell memory formation after mild COVID-19. TCRdb called the 5' RACE reads again in MiXCR, with one record for every CDR3 protein. Counted here are 350,000 to 450,000 distinct CDR3 sequences, about 19% occurring once; the ten biggest clones make up roughly 8.4%. Sequencing was carried out using PBMCs or a T cell subset sorted from them (not recorded which). The receptors were gathered from an adult woman who had mild COVID-19 (a few samples of this study predate the infection). Cell type and time point are not known.

The rearrangement joins TRBV10-3 to TRBJ1-5; 7 bases map to TRBD1. Germline lookup yields CDR1 ENHRY and CDR2 SYGVKD. After removal of 6 bases from V and 9 bases from J, the junction contained 8 bases not matched to a gene. This CDR3 is built from 13 residues. The CDR3 region is CAISDRAALPQHF. The CDR3 DNA is TGTGCCATCAGCGACAGGGCCGCTCTGCCCCAGCATTTT.

The V gene is TRBV20-1, the J gene TRBJ1-5; D ambiguous. V was trimmed by 4 bases and J by 2 bases, leaving 15 bases between them. This CDR3 region has 15 residues. CDR1 and CDR2 (germline): DFQATT, SNEGSKA (reference sequence). CDR3 amino acids: CSATRTVAGNQPQHF. CDR3 nucleotides: TGCAGTGCTACAAGAACGGTGGCGGGCAATCAGCCCCAGCATTTT.

The chain joins TRBV3-1 to TRBJ1-1; 7 nucleotides match TRBD1. Germline values: CDR1 LGHDT, CDR2 YNNKEL (reference sequence). The CDR3 is made up of 17 amino acids. The ends lost 1 base at V and 1 base at J; junction bases unmatched: 9. The CDR3 nucleotides read TGTGCCAGCAGCCAAGTTCACAGGGGATCTAGGAACACTGAAGCTTTCTTT. Its protein product is CASSQVHRGSRNTEAFF.

As to this clonotype: The junction departs from germline at one end; a sequencing error may be responsible. V usage is TRBV12-3 or TRBV12-4 and J usage is TRBJ2-1; TRBD2 matches at 9 bases. The length of the CDR3 is 15 residues. CDR3 DNA sequence: TGTGCCAGCAGATTAGCGGGGGCCACCTACAATGAGCAGTTCTTC. Amino acids: CASRLAGATYNEQFF.

V usage is TRBV19 and J usage is TRBJ1-6; possibly TRBD1 for D (6 bases). Germline V gene data show CDR1 as LNHDA and CDR2 as SQIVND (reference sequence). The CDR3 contains 15 residues. Trimming shortened V by 6 bases and J by 7 bases, and 16 bases separated the two germline ends. The CDR3 reads CASRGGQGPNSPLHF. The CDR3 DNA follows: TGTGCCAGTAGGGGCGGCCAGGGGCCAAATTCACCCCTCCACTTT.

This clonotype has a count of ten or more. V is TRBV6-6 and J is TRBJ2-2; 9 bases line up with TRBD2. CDR3 length: 15 amino acids. The V segment lost 6 bases and the J segment 0 bases; nucleotides outside the gene matches: 2. The germline V gene has CDR1 MNHNY and CDR2 SVGAGI (reference sequence). CDR3 coding DNA: TGTGCCAGCAGAAGGACTAGCGCGAACACCGGGGAGCTGTTTTTT. Encoded protein: CASRRTSANTGELFF.

V and J are TRBV28 and TRBJ2-7; 9 bases line up with TRBD1. Per the germline V gene, CDR1 is MDHEN and CDR2 is SYDVKM. CDR3 length: 15 amino acids. V was clipped by 8 bases and J by 2 bases; unmatched bases: 10. CDR3 coding DNA: TGTGCCAGCTCCAAGCTCCGACAGGGGGCCTACGAGCAGTACGTC. Translated, it gives CASSKLRQGAYEQYV.

DNA of the CDR3: TGTGCTAGTGGTTTGTGGTATTCGGGGGCGCTTCCAGATACGCAGTATTTT. Its protein product is CASGLWYSGALPDTQYF. The chain recombines TRBV12-5 with TRBJ2-3; D possibly uses TRBD1 or TRBD2 (6 bases each). V dropped 2 bases and J dropped 4 bases, with 19 bases sitting between them. The germline V gene has CDR1 LGHNT and CDR2 FRNRAP. The CDR3 length is 17 residues. The complete variable domain, with remaining parts taken from reference TRBV12-5 and TRBJ2-3, reads DARVTQTPRHKVTEMGQEVTMRCQPILGHNTVFWYRQTMMQGLELLAYFRNRAPLDDSGMPKDRFSAEMPDATLATLKIQPSEPRDSAVYFCASGLWYSGALPDTQYFGPGTRLTVL.

The chain carries TRBV27 and TRBJ2-5, with D possibly called TRBD1 or TRBD2 (5 bases each). V gave up 5 bases and J gave up 3 bases, with 10 bases separating them. This CDR3 contains 13 residues. Per the germline V gene, CDR1 is MNHEY and CDR2 is SMNVEV (reference sequence). CDR3 nucleotide sequence: TGTGCCAGCAGTGACTTGGGGGAAGAGACCCAGTACTTC. Its translation: CASSDLGEETQYF.

This clonotype has more than one count but fewer than ten. V and J are TRBV12-3 or TRBV12-4 and TRBJ1-2; D call uncertain. V lost 3 bases and J 4 bases, leaving 18 bases between the germline ends. The CDR3 has 16 amino acids. CDR3 loop: CASSFWPPRWRYGYTF. CDR3 bases: TGTGCCAGCAGTTTCTGGCCCCCGCGATGGCGCTATGGCTACACCTTC.

The J gene is TRBJ1-3, the V gene TRBV7-6; D is possibly TRBD1 (6 bases). Germline values: CDR1 SGHVS, CDR2 FNYEAQ. The CDR3 loop spans 15 amino acids. V was cut by 8 bases and J by 0 bases, with 14 bases left in between. The CDR3 DNA reads as TGTGCCAGCGGAGACAGGCAGAGCTCTGGAAACACCATATATTTT. It specifies CASGDRQSSGNTIYF.

V usage is TRBV7-9 and J usage is TRBJ1-2; no definite D call. Germline V gives CDR1 SEHNR, CDR2 FQNEAQ (reference sequence). V was trimmed by 0 bases and J by 0 bases, leaving 8 bases between them. This CDR3 contains 15 residues. CDR3 DNA: TGTGCCAGCAGCTTAGCCCTGCGAACTAACTATGGCTACACCTTC. Its translation: CASSLALRTNYGYTF. Complete variable domain (other parts from reference TRBV7-9 and TRBJ1-2): DTGVSQNPRHKITKRGQNVTFRCDPISEHNRLYWYRQTLGQGPEFLTYFQNEAQLEKSRLLSDRFSAERPKGSFSTLEIQRTEQGDSAMYLCASSLALRTNYGYTFGSGTRLTVV.

The chain carries TRBV9 and TRBJ2-1; TRBD1 aligns across 9 bases. Looked up from germline, CDR1 is SGDLS and CDR2 is YYNGEE. The CDR3 covers 19 residues. After removal of 4 bases from V and 3 bases from J, the junction contained 17 bases not matched to a gene. In nucleotides, the CDR3 is TGTGCCAGCAGCTCGACAGGGGGGCGAGCGGGCCCTATCTACAATGAGCAGTTCTTC. Translation gives CASSSTGGRAGPIYNEQFF.

The genes are TRBV27 and TRBJ1-6, with TRBD1 matching 8 bases. The CDR3 is 14 amino acids. Losses at the gene ends were 4 bases for V and 7 bases for J; bases not matched to a gene: 3. Germline CDR1 is MNHEY and CDR2 is SMNVEV (reference sequence). The CDR3 DNA is TGTGCCAGCAGTTATGCAGGGGGCAATTCACCCCTCCACTTT. Translating it yields CASSYAGGNSPLHF.

This chain connects TRBV12-3 or TRBV12-4 to TRBJ1-2; TRBD1 aligns across 7 bases. V dropped 5 bases and J dropped 2; count of bases not matched to a gene: 8. The CDR3 contains 15 residues. The chain's CDR3 is CASSPRQGSNYGYTF. CDR3 nucleotide sequence: TGTGCCAGCAGTCCCAGACAGGGTTCAAACTATGGCTACACCTTC.

The gene calls are TRBV20-1 and TRBJ1-5; D is unresolved. From germline, CDR1 is DFQATT and CDR2 SNEGSKA (reference sequence). V lost 6 bases, J lost 0 bases, and 9 bases lay in between. The CDR3 extends over 13 amino acids. The CDR3 loop reads CSALKDSNQPQHF. DNA of the CDR3: TGCAGTGCCCTGAAAGATAGCAATCAGCCCCAGCATTTT.

CDR3 sequence reads: CASSEPGALGNTEAFF. The CDR3 nucleotides read TGTGCCAGCAGTGAACCGGGGGCTCTGGGGAACACTGAAGCTTTCTTT. The chain has TRBV6-1 and TRBJ1-1; a weak D match, TRBD1 (6 bases). V dropped 2 bases and J dropped 1 base, with 14 bases sitting between them. The CDR3 is made up of 16 amino acids. Germline CDR1 reads MNHNS; CDR2 reads SASEGT.

The CDR3 is CASSQREADTQYF. The CDR3 bases are TGTGCCAGCAGCCAACGGGAGGCAGATACGCAGTATTTT. The chain combines TRBV14 with TRBJ2-3, with TRBD2 matching 7 bases. The junction had 0 bases not matched to a gene; V was cut back by 2 bases and J by 4 bases. From germline, CDR1 is SGHDN and CDR2 FVKESK. The CDR3 has 13 amino acids. Combining the CDR3 with reference TRBV14 and TRBJ2-3 gives the whole variable domain EAGVTQFPSHSVIEKGQTVTLRCDPISGHDNLYWYRRVMGKEIKFLLHFVKESKQDESGMPNNRFLAERTGGTYSTLKVQPAELEDSGVYFCASSQREADTQYFGPGTRLTVL.

The genes are TRBV20-1 and TRBJ2-7, with 7 bases lining up with TRBD1. CDR1 and CDR2 from the germline V gene are DFQATT and SNEGSKA (reference sequence). This CDR3 has 13 amino acids. J lost 1 base, V lost 3 bases, and 3 bases had no gene match. The CDR3 loop is CSARTGQSYEQYF. The CDR3 nucleotides are TGCAGTGCTAGGACGGGACAGTCCTACGAGCAGTACTTC.

The V gene is TRBV12-3 or TRBV12-4, the J gene TRBJ2-5; TRBD1 matches at 7 bases. The trim removed 6 bases at V and 5 bases at J, leaving 15 bases unmatched. The CDR3 has 16 amino acids. CDR3 in DNA: TGTGCCAGCAGCGATCCCGGCGACAGGGCATCGGAGACCCAGTACTTC. Amino acid sequence: CASSDPGDRASETQYF.

This clonotype has a handful of counts. The chain recombines TRBV11-2 with TRBJ2-7; no firm D call. The V and J ends lost 1 base and 4 bases respectively, with 8 bases between them. This CDR3 contains 13 residues. The germline CDR1 and CDR2 sequences are SGHAT and FQNNGV. CDR3 amino acids: CASSLVGKYEQYF. CDR3 DNA sequence: TGTGCCAGCAGCTTAGTTGGAAAATACGAGCAGTACTTC.